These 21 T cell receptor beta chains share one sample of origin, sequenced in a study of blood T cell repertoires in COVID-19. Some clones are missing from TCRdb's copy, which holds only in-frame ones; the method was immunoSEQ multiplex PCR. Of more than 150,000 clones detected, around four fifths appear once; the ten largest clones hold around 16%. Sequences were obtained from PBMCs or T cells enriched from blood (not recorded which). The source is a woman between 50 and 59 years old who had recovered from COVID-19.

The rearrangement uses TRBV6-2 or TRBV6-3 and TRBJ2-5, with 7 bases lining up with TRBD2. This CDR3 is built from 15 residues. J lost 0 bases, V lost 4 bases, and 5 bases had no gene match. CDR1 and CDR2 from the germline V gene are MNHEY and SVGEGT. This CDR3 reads CASSSLGLNQETQYF. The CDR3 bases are TGTGCCAGCAGTTCGCTGGGACTAAACCAAGAGACCCAGTACTTC.

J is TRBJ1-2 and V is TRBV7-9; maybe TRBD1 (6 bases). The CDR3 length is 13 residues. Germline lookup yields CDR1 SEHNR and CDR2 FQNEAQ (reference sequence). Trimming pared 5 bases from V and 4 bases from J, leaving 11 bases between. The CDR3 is CASSIQGPYGYTF. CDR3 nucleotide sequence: TGTGCCAGCAGCATACAGGGACCCTATGGCTACACCTTC.

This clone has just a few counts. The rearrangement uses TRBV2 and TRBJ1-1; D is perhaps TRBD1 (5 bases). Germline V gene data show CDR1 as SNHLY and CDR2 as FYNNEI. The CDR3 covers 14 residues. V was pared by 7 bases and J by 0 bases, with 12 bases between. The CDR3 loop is CASKLGGMNTEAFF. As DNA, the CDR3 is TGTGCCAGCAAACTGGGGGGGATGAACACTGAAGCTTTCTTT.

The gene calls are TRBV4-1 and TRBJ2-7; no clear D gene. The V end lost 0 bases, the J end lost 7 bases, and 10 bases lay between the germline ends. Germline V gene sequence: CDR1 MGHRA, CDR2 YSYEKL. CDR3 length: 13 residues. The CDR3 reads CASSQDHVGEQYF. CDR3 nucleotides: TGCGCCAGCAGCCAAGACCACGTCGGGGAGCAGTACTTC.

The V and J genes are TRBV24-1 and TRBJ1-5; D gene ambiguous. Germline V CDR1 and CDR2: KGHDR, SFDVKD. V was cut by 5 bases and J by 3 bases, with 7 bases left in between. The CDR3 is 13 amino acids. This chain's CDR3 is CATSAQANQPQHF. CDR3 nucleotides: TGTGCCACCAGTGCCCAAGCCAATCAGCCCCAGCATTTT.

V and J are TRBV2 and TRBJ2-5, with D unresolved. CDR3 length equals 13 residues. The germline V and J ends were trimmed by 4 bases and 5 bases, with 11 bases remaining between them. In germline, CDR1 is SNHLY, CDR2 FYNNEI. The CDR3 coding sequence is TGTGCCAGCAGTGTGGAAATGAGGGAGACCCAGTACTTC. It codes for CASSVEMRETQYF.

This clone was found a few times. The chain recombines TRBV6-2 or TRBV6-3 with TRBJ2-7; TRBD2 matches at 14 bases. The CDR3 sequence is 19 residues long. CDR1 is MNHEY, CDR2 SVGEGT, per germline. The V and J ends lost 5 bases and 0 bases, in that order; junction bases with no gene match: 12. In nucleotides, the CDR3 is TGTGCCAGCAGTGGACTAGCGGGAGGTCCCTACGAAAGCTCCTACGAGCAGTACTTC. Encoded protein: CASSGLAGGPYESSYEQYF.

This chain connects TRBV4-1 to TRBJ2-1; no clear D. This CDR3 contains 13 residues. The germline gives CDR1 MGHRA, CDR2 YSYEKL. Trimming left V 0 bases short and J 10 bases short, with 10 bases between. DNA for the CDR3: TGCGCCAGCAGCCAAGATTACGGGTCCGAGCAGTTCTTC. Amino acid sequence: CASSQDYGSEQFF.

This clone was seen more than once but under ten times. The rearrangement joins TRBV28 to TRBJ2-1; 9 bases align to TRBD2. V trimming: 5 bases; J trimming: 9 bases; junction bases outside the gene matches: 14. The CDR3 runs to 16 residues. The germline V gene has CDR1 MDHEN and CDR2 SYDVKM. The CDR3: CASSPKGLAGRREQFF. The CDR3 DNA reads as TGTGCCAGCAGTCCCAAAGGGCTAGCGGGACGGCGTGAGCAGTTCTTC.

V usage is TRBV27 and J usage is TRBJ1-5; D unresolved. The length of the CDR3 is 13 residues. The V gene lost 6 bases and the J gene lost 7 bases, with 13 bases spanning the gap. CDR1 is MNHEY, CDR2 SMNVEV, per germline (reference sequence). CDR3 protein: CASRSSGGQPQHF. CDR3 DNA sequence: TGTGCCAGCAGGAGTAGTGGAGGCCAGCCCCAGCATTTT.

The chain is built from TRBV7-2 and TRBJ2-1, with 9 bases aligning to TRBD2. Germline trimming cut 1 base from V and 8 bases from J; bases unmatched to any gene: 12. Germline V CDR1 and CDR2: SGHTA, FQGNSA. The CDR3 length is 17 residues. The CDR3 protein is CASSLVPVVAGGDEQFF. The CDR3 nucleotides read TGTGCCAGCAGCTTAGTCCCGGTGGTCGCGGGAGGGGATGAGCAGTTCTTC.

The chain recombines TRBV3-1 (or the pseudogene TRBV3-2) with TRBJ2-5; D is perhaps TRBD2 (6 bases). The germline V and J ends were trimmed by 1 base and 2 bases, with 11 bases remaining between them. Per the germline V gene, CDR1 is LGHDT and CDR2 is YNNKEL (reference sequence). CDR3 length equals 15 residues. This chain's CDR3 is CASSQGRDSQETQYF. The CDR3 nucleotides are TGTGCCAGCAGCCAAGGGAGGGACTCGCAAGAGACCCAGTACTTC.

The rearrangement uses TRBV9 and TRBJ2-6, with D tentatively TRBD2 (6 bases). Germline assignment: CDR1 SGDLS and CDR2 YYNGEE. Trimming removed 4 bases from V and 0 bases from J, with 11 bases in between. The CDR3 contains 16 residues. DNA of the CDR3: TGTGCCAGCAGCAAAGCGGGTAGCTCTGGGGCCAACGTCCTGACTTTC. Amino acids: CASSKAGSSGANVLTF.

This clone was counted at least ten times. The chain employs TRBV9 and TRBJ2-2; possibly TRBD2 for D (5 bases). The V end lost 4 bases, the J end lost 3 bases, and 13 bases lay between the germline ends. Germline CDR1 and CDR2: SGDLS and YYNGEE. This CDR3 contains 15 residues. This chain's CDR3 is CASSSRAAYTGELFF. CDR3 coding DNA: TGTGCCAGCAGCTCGCGGGCTGCTTACACCGGGGAGCTGTTTTTT.

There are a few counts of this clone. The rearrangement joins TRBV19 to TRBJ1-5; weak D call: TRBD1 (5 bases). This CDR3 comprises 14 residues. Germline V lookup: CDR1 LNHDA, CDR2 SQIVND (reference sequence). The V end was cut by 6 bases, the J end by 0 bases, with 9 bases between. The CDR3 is CASRSGNSNQPQHF. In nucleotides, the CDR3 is TGTGCCAGTAGGTCAGGGAATAGCAATCAGCCCCAGCATTTT.

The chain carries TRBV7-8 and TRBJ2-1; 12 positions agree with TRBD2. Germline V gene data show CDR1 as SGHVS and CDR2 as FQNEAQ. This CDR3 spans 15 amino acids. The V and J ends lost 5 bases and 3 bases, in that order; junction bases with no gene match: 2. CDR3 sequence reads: CASSRTSGDYNEQFF. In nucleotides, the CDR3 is TGTGCCAGCAGCCGGACTAGCGGGGACTACAATGAGCAGTTCTTC.

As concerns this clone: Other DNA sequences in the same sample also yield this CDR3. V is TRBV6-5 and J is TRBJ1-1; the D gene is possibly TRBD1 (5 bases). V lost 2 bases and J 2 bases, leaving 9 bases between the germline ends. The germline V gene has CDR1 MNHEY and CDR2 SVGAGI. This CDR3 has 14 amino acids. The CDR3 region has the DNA TGTGCCAGCAGTTACCTTCAGGGTAACACTGAAGCTTTCTTT. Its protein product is CASSYLQGNTEAFF.

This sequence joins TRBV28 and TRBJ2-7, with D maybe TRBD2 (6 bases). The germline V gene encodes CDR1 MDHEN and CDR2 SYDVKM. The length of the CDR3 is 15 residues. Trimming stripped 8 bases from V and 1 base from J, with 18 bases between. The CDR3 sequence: CASFATGGVSYEQYF. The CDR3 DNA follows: TGTGCCAGCTTCGCGACCGGAGGGGTGTCCTACGAGCAGTACTTC.

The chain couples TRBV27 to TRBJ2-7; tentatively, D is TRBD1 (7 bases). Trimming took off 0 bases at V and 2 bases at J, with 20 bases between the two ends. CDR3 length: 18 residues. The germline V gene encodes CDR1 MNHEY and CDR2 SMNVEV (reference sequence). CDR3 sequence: CASSLSPRGATGTYEQYF. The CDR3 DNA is TGTGCCAGCAGTTTATCACCCAGGGGGGCGACGGGTACCTACGAGCAGTACTTC.

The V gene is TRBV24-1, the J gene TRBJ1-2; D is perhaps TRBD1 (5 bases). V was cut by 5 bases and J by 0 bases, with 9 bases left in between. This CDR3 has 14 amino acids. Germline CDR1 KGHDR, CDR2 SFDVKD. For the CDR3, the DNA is TGTGCCACCAGTGCCCAGGGCCCTAACTATGGCTACACCTTC. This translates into CATSAQGPNYGYTF.

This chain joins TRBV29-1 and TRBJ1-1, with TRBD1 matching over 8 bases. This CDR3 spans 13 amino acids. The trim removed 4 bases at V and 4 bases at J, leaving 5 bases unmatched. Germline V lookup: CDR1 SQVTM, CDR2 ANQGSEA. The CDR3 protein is CSVAGTGGTEAFF. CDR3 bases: TGCAGCGTTGCTGGGACAGGAGGCACTGAAGCTTTCTTT.